What follows describes a single T cell receptor (beta chain). Its target is not known. This CDR3 contains 14 residues. The V and J ends lost 1 base and 4 bases respectively, with 10 bases between them. CDR1 and CDR2 from the germline V gene are SGHDT and YYEEEE. The data stem from a study of T cell repertoires in aging, cancer and after chemotherapy. Study details: Paired samples before and after chemotherapy came from chronic lymphocytic leukemia patients on fludarabine- or bendamustine-based regimens. The full dataset contained around 8.2 million TCR reads. Study conclusions and caveats: In each cancer cohort, median generation probability increased across chemotherapy, suggesting thymic output rebounded. Untreated cancer patients had significantly lower blood TCR diversity than age-matched healthy donors.

TRB rearrangements spanning V, D and J were amplified using mixed TRB-A/B primers. TCRdb analysed the multiplex PCR reads with MiXCR anew, one entry per CDR3 protein. Of roughly 7,000 distinct CDR3 sequences in the sample, approximately 30% are singletons; the top ten hold about 8.3%. Peripheral blood genomic DNA, not sorted cells or RNA, was the template. The clonotype originates from a human donor with a blood cancer. The V and J genes are TRBV5-6 and TRBJ2-3; no clear D gene. Sample: blood. The CDR3 DNA reads TGTGCCAGCAGCTTGTTACTCGGCGCAGATACGCAGTATTTT. Its protein is CASSLLLGADTQYF.